The entry that follows covers one T cell receptor beta chain sequence. Its antigen is still unknown. CDR1 is KGHSY, CDR2 FQNENV, per germline. The CDR3 totals 16 residues. Trimming pared 3 bases from V and 0 bases from J, leaving 12 bases between. This record comes from a study of identical twins. Whole-study results and caveats: Beta out-of-frame twin sharing showed a weaker excess. Modeled out-of-frame TCR alpha sharing in monozygotic twins fell below observed levels. Reduced insertions were recorded for abundant cord blood beta clonotypes, with no such pattern in memory repertoires.

Using its own MiXCR run on the 5' RACE reads, TCRdb lists one record per CDR3 protein. The sample has 1.5 million to 2 million distinct CDR3 sequences; less than 40% are singletons. This chain connects TRBV16 to TRBJ2-1; TRBD2 is a possible D gene (6 bases). This clonotype was sampled from a newborn girl in good health. Sequences were obtained from cord blood. CDR3 in DNA: TGTGCCAGCAGCCATGGGTACGGGAGCTCCTACAATGAGCAGTTCTTC. Encoded protein: CASSHGYGSSYNEQFF.